Sequencing of this TCR beta chain was carried out in a study of T cells in Graves' hyperthyroidism and ophthalmopathy. TCR beta CDR3 region amplification was performed from RNA transcripts. Researchers ran a first-round RT-PCR on the TCR CDR3 using the HTBI primer set. TCRdb ran MiXCR on the multiplex PCR reads and lists one entry per CDR3 protein. Altogether 300,000 to 450,000 distinct CDR3 sequences are present, about a sixth being singletons, with the ten largest covering 30% to 35%. Germline V gene sequence: CDR1 MNHNS, CDR2 SASEGT. The V gene lost 0 bases and the J gene lost 4 bases, with 13 bases spanning the gap. This CDR3 is 16 amino acids long.

Input material: blood. This clonotype was sampled from a woman under 40 with Graves' hyperthyroidism that later progressed to Graves' ophthalmopathy. The chain has TRBV6-1 and TRBJ2-1, with a tentative D call TRBD2 (6 bases). The CDR3 DNA is TGTGCCAGCAGTGAAGCGCCCCGGACTACATACAATGAGCAGTTCTTC. It encodes CASSEAPRTTYNEQFF.